The rows below give T cell receptor beta chains drawn from one sample of a study of cytomegalovirus exposure and HLA in healthy donors. Sequenced by immunoSEQ multiplex PCR; TCRdb stores in-frame clones only, minus some. The sample features about 48,000 clones, with roughly 5.5% in its top ten. The specimen sequenced was PBMCs. These receptors were collected from a male donor in good health and CMV-seropositive. Each CDR3 is given with its conserved first and last residue. Each record gives: V gene, D gene, J gene, CDR3 protein, CDR3 DNA. D genes are given only for firm matches.

v_gene: TRBV28
d_gene: -
j_gene: TRBJ2-7
CDR3aa: CASSAIAPYEQYF
CDR3nt: TGTGCCAGCAGTGCCATAGCCCCCTACGAGCAGTACTTC

v_gene: TRBV13
d_gene: TRBD2
j_gene: TRBJ2-5
CDR3aa: CASSFHGGRGFGETQYF
CDR3nt: TGTGCCAGCAGCTTCCACGGCGGGAGGGGTTTTGGGGAGACCCAGTACTTC

v_gene: TRBV6-1
d_gene: -
j_gene: TRBJ2-1
CDR3aa: CASSNGEGVPNEQFF
CDR3nt: TGTGCCAGCAGTAACGGCGAGGGGGTACCAAATGAGCAGTTCTTC

v_gene: TRBV29-1
d_gene: TRBD1
j_gene: TRBJ1-6
CDR3aa: CSVAQGDNSPLHF
CDR3nt: TGCAGCGTTGCACAGGGGGATAATTCACCCCTCCACTTT

v_gene: TRBV6-5
d_gene: -
j_gene: TRBJ2-5
CDR3aa: CASRASQETQYF
CDR3nt: TGTGCCAGCAGGGCTTCCCAAGAGACCCAGTACTTC

v_gene: TRBV2
d_gene: TRBD1
j_gene: TRBJ1-4
CDR3aa: CASSKQGAGEKLFF
CDR3nt: TGTGCCAGCAGCAAACAGGGGGCTGGGGAAAAACTGTTTTTT

v_gene: TRBV6-6
d_gene: TRBD1
j_gene: TRBJ1-1
CDR3aa: CASRPGGTAEAFF
CDR3nt: TGTGCCAGCAGACCAGGGGGCACCGCTGAAGCTTTCTTT

v_gene: TRBV18
d_gene: -
j_gene: TRBJ2-3
CDR3aa: CASSTGQDTQYF
CDR3nt: TGTGCCAGCTCAACCGGACAGGATACGCAGTATTTT

v_gene: TRBV6-6
d_gene: TRBD1
j_gene: TRBJ1-2
CDR3aa: CASSSTGTGIYTF
CDR3nt: TGTGCCAGCAGTTCGACCGGGACAGGGATCTACACCTTC

v_gene: TRBV28
d_gene: TRBD1
j_gene: TRBJ2-3
CDR3aa: CASRLQGPDTQYF
CDR3nt: TGTGCCAGCCGACTACAGGGGCCAGATACGCAGTATTTT

v_gene: TRBV30
d_gene: -
j_gene: TRBJ1-1
CDR3aa: CAWSAVLGTEAFF
CDR3nt: TGTGCCTGGAGTGCGGTGCTCGGCACTGAAGCTTTCTTT

v_gene: TRBV6-1
d_gene: TRBD1
j_gene: TRBJ1-1
CDR3aa: CASFSRGDQGTEAFF
CDR3nt: TGTGCCAGCTTTTCCAGGGGGGATCAGGGCACTGAAGCTTTCTTT

v_gene: TRBV2
d_gene: -
j_gene: TRBJ1-1
CDR3aa: CASLTGMNTEAFF
CDR3nt: TGTGCCAGCCTGACAGGTATGAACACTGAAGCTTTCTTT

v_gene: TRBV5-1
d_gene: -
j_gene: TRBJ2-3
CDR3aa: CASSLGQGGSTDTQYF
CDR3nt: TGCGCCAGCAGCTTGGGGCAGGGGGGAAGCACAGATACGCAGTATTTT

v_gene: TRBV5-4
d_gene: TRBD2
j_gene: TRBJ2-7
CDR3aa: CASSSSGTSGTYEQYF
CDR3nt: TGTGCCAGCAGCTCATCCGGGACTAGCGGAACCTACGAGCAGTACTTC

v_gene: TRBV19
d_gene: -
j_gene: TRBJ1-1
CDR3aa: CASSTERALTEAFF
CDR3nt: TGTGCCAGTAGCACCGAGAGGGCGCTCACTGAAGCTTTCTTT

v_gene: TRBV7-9
d_gene: -
j_gene: TRBJ1-5
CDR3aa: CASSVQGNSNQPQHF
CDR3nt: TGTGCCAGCAGCGTTCAGGGGAACAGCAATCAGCCCCAGCATTTT

v_gene: TRBV20-1
d_gene: -
j_gene: TRBJ1-2
CDR3aa: CSARSFELYTF
CDR3nt: TGCAGTGCTAGAAGTTTTGAGCTCTACACCTTC

v_gene: TRBV6-5
d_gene: TRBD1
j_gene: TRBJ1-1
CDR3aa: CASSYSTGVDTEAFF
CDR3nt: TGTGCCAGCAGTTACTCGACAGGGGTGGACACTGAAGCTTTCTTT

v_gene: TRBV7-2
d_gene: -
j_gene: TRBJ2-7
CDR3aa: CASSLFGGGSADEQYF
CDR3nt: TGTGCCAGCAGCTTATTTGGCGGGGGCTCCGCGGACGAGCAGTACTTC

v_gene: TRBV11-2
d_gene: -
j_gene: TRBJ1-2
CDR3aa: CASSLPPWTAQLNYGYTF
CDR3nt: TGTGCCAGCAGCTTACCCCCGTGGACAGCCCAACTAAACTATGGCTACACCTTC

v_gene: TRBV10-3
d_gene: -
j_gene: TRBJ2-5
CDR3aa: CAIADGGGMETQYF
CDR3nt: TGTGCCATCGCTGATGGAGGGGGCATGGAGACCCAGTACTTC

v_gene: TRBV5-1
d_gene: -
j_gene: TRBJ1-2
CDR3aa: CASDSGHGYTF
CDR3nt: TGCGCCAGCGACTCGGGTCACGGCTACACCTTC

v_gene: TRBV10-1
d_gene: TRBD1
j_gene: TRBJ1-1
CDR3aa: CASTTRQGLEAFF
CDR3nt: TGCGCCAGCACCACGCGACAGGGACTCGAAGCTTTCTTT

v_gene: TRBV30
d_gene: TRBD1
j_gene: TRBJ1-1
CDR3aa: CALRRGPGTEAFF
CDR3nt: TGTGCCCTCAGGAGGGGGCCGGGCACTGAAGCTTTCTTT

v_gene: TRBV10-3
d_gene: TRBD2
j_gene: TRBJ2-1
CDR3aa: CAISESQASGDYNEQFF
CDR3nt: TGTGCCATCAGTGAGTCGCAGGCTAGCGGGGACTACAATGAGCAGTTCTTC

v_gene: TRBV5-4
d_gene: TRBD1
j_gene: TRBJ1-1
CDR3aa: CASRDRDVTEAFF
CDR3nt: TGTGCCAGCAGGGACAGGGACGTCACTGAAGCTTTCTTT

v_gene: TRBV14
d_gene: TRBD2
j_gene: TRBJ2-3
CDR3aa: CASSQDLLAGGFTDTQYF
CDR3nt: TGTGCCAGCAGCCAAGATCTTCTAGCGGGGGGGTTCACAGATACGCAGTATTTT

v_gene: TRBV7-9
d_gene: -
j_gene: TRBJ2-2
CDR3aa: CASSLNLGRTGELFF
CDR3nt: TGTGCCAGCAGCTTAAATCTAGGGAGGACCGGGGAGCTGTTTTTT

v_gene: TRBV7-2
d_gene: TRBD1
j_gene: TRBJ1-5
CDR3aa: CASSLRTGGGSYTQPQHF
CDR3nt: TGTGCCAGCAGCTTAAGGACAGGGGGCGGCTCCTATACTCAGCCCCAGCATTTT

v_gene: TRBV30
d_gene: TRBD1
j_gene: TRBJ1-2
CDR3aa: CAWSATGTGTANYGYTF
CDR3nt: TGTGCCTGGAGTGCCACCGGGACAGGGACCGCTAACTATGGCTACACCTTC

v_gene: TRBV29-1
d_gene: TRBD2
j_gene: TRBJ2-3
CDR3aa: CSGVGTSGGTDTQYF
CDR3nt: TGCAGCGGGGTCGGGACTAGCGGGGGCACAGATACGCAGTATTTT

v_gene: TRBV19
d_gene: -
j_gene: TRBJ1-5
CDR3aa: CASSIHVQFNQPQHF
CDR3nt: TGTGCCAGTAGTATTCATGTCCAGTTCAATCAGCCCCAGCATTTT

v_gene: TRBV5-6
d_gene: -
j_gene: TRBJ1-1
CDR3aa: CASSRLDRDTEAFF
CDR3nt: TGTGCCAGCAGCCGCCTGGACAGAGACACTGAAGCTTTCTTT

v_gene: TRBV6-5
d_gene: -
j_gene: TRBJ1-2
CDR3aa: CASSYSQSYGYTF
CDR3nt: TGTGCCAGCAGTTATTCACAGTCCTATGGCTACACCTTC

v_gene: TRBV9
d_gene: TRBD1
j_gene: TRBJ2-7
CDR3aa: CASSEGTGGAGEQYF
CDR3nt: TGTGCCAGCAGCGAGGGGACAGGGGGCGCGGGCGAGCAGTACTTC

v_gene: TRBV28
d_gene: TRBD2
j_gene: TRBJ2-7
CDR3aa: CASVRGGQDEQYF
CDR3nt: TGTGCCAGCGTCCGGGGAGGGCAGGACGAGCAGTACTTC

v_gene: TRBV7-9
d_gene: -
j_gene: TRBJ1-2
CDR3aa: CASSLGQSYGYTF
CDR3nt: TGTGCCAGCAGCCTCGGACAAAGCTATGGCTACACCTTC

v_gene: TRBV9
d_gene: -
j_gene: TRBJ2-7
CDR3aa: CASSAWDTSYEQYF
CDR3nt: TGTGCCAGCAGCGCCTGGGACACCTCCTACGAGCAGTACTTC

v_gene: TRBV15
d_gene: -
j_gene: TRBJ1-1
CDR3aa: CATSSGATTAEAFF
CDR3nt: TGTGCCACCAGCTCTGGGGCTACAACGGCTGAAGCTTTCTTT

v_gene: TRBV5-1
d_gene: TRBD1
j_gene: TRBJ2-1
CDR3aa: CASSLGQGYNEQFF
CDR3nt: TGCGCCAGCAGTCTTGGACAGGGTTACAATGAGCAGTTCTTC

v_gene: TRBV5-6
d_gene: -
j_gene: TRBJ1-4
CDR3aa: CASSSGGSEKLFF
CDR3nt: TGTGCCAGCAGCTCCGGCGGGTCGGAAAAACTGTTTTTT

v_gene: TRBV5-5
d_gene: TRBD1
j_gene: TRBJ2-5
CDR3aa: CASSWGTGIGETQYF
CDR3nt: TGTGCCAGCAGCTGGGGGACAGGGATTGGAGAGACCCAGTACTTC

v_gene: TRBV7-9
d_gene: -
j_gene: TRBJ1-5
CDR3aa: CASSLADQGDGNQPQHF
CDR3nt: TGTGCCAGCAGCTTAGCAGATCAGGGCGACGGCAATCAGCCCCAGCATTTT

v_gene: TRBV10-1
d_gene: TRBD2
j_gene: TRBJ2-3
CDR3aa: CASPNGTSGGAFVGTDTQYF
CDR3nt: TGCGCCAGCCCTAACGGGACTAGCGGGGGGGCCTTCGTGGGCACAGATACGCAGTATTTT

v_gene: TRBV21-1
d_gene: -
j_gene: TRBJ1-1
CDR3aa: CASSKAGGNAKGTEAFF
CDR3nt: TGTGCCAGCAGCAAAGCCGGGGGAAACGCGAAAGGCACTGAAGCTTTCTTT

v_gene: TRBV5-6
d_gene: TRBD1
j_gene: TRBJ1-5
CDR3aa: CASSLGTGNNQPQHF
CDR3nt: TGTGCCAGCAGCTTGGGGACAGGGAACAATCAGCCCCAGCATTTT

v_gene: TRBV6-5
d_gene: TRBD1
j_gene: TRBJ1-2
CDR3aa: CASSYSNRGFWGYTF
CDR3nt: TGTGCCAGCAGTTACTCGAACAGGGGCTTCTGGGGCTACACCTTC